This TCR beta chain was found in a study of cytomegalovirus exposure and HLA in healthy donors. This clone was recorded only once. The antigen remains undetermined. Study-wide results and caveats: A later analysis found most CMV-associated TCR beta chains apparently HLA-restricted. A list of roughly 180 TCR beta chains associated with cytomegalovirus was given.

PCR involved 60 Vbeta and 13 Jbeta primers. Data came from immunoSEQ multiplex PCR; TCRdb stores just in-frame clones and leaves some out. The repertoire holds 300,000 or so clones, with approximately 84% as singletons. CDR3 length equals 16 residues. The V end lost 5 bases, the J end lost 0 bases, and 14 bases lay between the germline ends. Germline loops: CDR1 LNHDA, CDR2 SQIVND (reference sequence). The sequence was collected from a middle-aged woman in good health and CMV-seropositive. Material for sequencing was PBMCs. The chain uses TRBV19 and TRBJ1-3; D gene unclear. In DNA, the CDR3 is TGTGCCAGTAGTGTCGGCAGGATTCTCTCTGGAAACACCATATATTTT. This translates into CASSVGRILSGNTIYF.